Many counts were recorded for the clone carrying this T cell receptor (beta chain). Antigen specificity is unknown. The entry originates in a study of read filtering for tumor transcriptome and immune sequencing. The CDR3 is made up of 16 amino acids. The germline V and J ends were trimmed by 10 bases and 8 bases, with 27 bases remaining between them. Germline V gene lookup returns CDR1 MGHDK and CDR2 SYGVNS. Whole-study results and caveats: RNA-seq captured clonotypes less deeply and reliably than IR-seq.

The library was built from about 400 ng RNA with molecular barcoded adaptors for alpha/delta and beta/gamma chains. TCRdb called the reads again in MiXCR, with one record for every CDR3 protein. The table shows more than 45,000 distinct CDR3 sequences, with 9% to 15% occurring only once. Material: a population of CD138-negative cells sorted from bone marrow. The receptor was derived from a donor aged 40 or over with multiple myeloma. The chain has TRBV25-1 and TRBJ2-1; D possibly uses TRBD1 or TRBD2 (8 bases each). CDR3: CATQGAGGLESYEQFF. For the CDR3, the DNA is TGTGCCACTCAGGGGGCGGGGGGCTTGGAAAGTTATGAGCAGTTCTTC.